Each of the 13 T cell receptor beta chains below was sequenced from the same sample in a study of OX40 agonist ivuxolimab in advanced cancers. Library preparation used the immunoSEQ multiplex PCR assay. The source is immuneACCESS, and TCRdb retained only in-frame sequences with V and J called. Part of the clones is not carried over; for the studies checked, unresolved V genes explain less than half of this, and the remainder is unexplained. This sample gives nearly 20,000 clones in total; 83% of them show up just once. The top ten hold roughly 20% of the sample. The sequencing used CD4+ or CD8+ T cells sorted from blood, collected in a trial of the OX40 agonist ivuxolimab. The receptor set was obtained from an adult with an advanced solid tumor such as melanoma, head and neck, liver or kidney cancer.

This sequence joins TRBV29-1 and TRBJ1-2; 8 nucleotides match TRBD1. The CDR3 contains 18 residues. Germline CDR1 reads SQVTM; CDR2 reads ANQGSEA. V was clipped by 4 bases and J by 4 bases; unmatched bases: 20. CDR3 bases: TGCAGCGTTGTTGACAGGGGCGCTAAGTTTCCCAGTAGCTATGGCTACACCTTC. This encodes CSVVDRGAKFPSSYGYTF.

The gene calls are TRBV9 and TRBJ2-7; D is possibly TRBD2 (6 bases). V lost 0 bases, J lost 6 bases, and 25 bases lay in between. Germline-derived CDR1 and CDR2 are SGDLS and YYNGEE. This CDR3 spans 18 amino acids. CDR3 loop: CASSVGIGPGPPEGEQYF. The DNA for the CDR3 is TGTGCCAGCAGCGTAGGGATAGGTCCGGGACCCCCGGAGGGCGAGCAGTACTTC.

The V call is TRBV4-2, the J call TRBJ2-1, with 9 nucleotides matching TRBD2. This CDR3 has 16 amino acids. The trim removed 0 bases at V and 8 bases at J, leaving 8 bases unmatched. Germline lookup yields CDR1 LGHNA and CDR2 YNFKEQ. The CDR3 DNA sequence: TGTGCCAGCAGCCAAGATGCGGCGGGGGGGCCGGATGAGCAGTTCTTC. Protein sequence: CASSQDAAGGPDEQFF.

At least ten counts were recorded for this clone. The V call is TRBV27, the J call TRBJ2-1; 8 bases match TRBD1. Trimming removed 5 bases from V and 0 bases from J; junction bases left unmatched: 9. The CDR3 runs 17 residues. CDR1 and CDR2 (germline): MNHEY, SMNVEV (reference sequence). The CDR3 reads CASSRTGSTLSYNEQFF. CDR3 DNA sequence: TGTGCCAGCAGTCGGACAGGGTCAACCCTCTCCTACAATGAGCAGTTCTTC.

This clone was observed at least ten times. This chain connects TRBV27 to TRBJ2-2; D ambiguous. The CDR3 sequence is 11 residues long. Between the trimmed V and J ends, which lost 6 bases and 3 bases, there was a span of 2 bases. CDR1 and CDR2 (germline): MNHEY, SMNVEV (reference sequence). Written as DNA, the CDR3 is TGTGCCAGCAGGGACACCGGGGAGCTGTTTTTT. Residues: CASRDTGELFF.

V gene TRBV7-9 combines with J gene TRBJ2-7; D possibly matches TRBD1 or TRBD2 (5 bases each). V was pared by 1 base and J by 6 bases, with 7 bases between. The germline V gene has CDR1 SEHNR and CDR2 FQNEAQ (reference sequence). The CDR3 loop spans 12 amino acids. The CDR3 sequence: CASSLGGTEQYF. The DNA of the CDR3 is TGTGCCAGCAGCTTAGGAGGGACCGAGCAGTACTTC. Variable domain in full (rest from reference TRBV7-9 and TRBJ2-7): DTGVSQNPRHKITKRGQNVTFRCDPISEHNRLYWYRQTLGQGPEFLTYFQNEAQLEKSRLLSDRFSAERPKGSFSTLEIQRTEQGDSAMYLCASSLGGTEQYFGPGTRLTVT.

A remark on this clone: The sample carries other DNA sequences with the same CDR3. The chain carries TRBV11-2 and TRBJ2-6; no clear D gene. CDR3 length: 13 residues. The germline gives CDR1 SGHAT, CDR2 FQNNGV. The V end was cut by 1 base, the J end by 3 bases, with 1 base between. CDR3 sequence: CASSLVGANVLTF. Here the CDR3 DNA reads TGTGCCAGCAGCTTAGTTGGGGCCAACGTCCTGACTTTC.

The chain uses TRBV25-1 and TRBJ1-2; D remains unclear. V gave up 3 bases and J gave up 4 bases, with 18 bases separating them. Per germline, CDR1 MGHDK and CDR2 SYGVNS. CDR3 length: 16 residues. Here the CDR3 DNA reads TGTGCCAGCAGTGACTCCGGCTTCGGCTCCACCTATGGCTACACCTTC. Protein: CASSDSGFGSTYGYTF.

This clone is medium-sized. The chain couples TRBV27 to TRBJ1-2; 11 nucleotides match TRBD1. CDR1 is MNHEY and CDR2 is SMNVEV in the germline V gene (reference sequence). With V trimmed by 5 bases and J by 9 bases, 11 bases remained unmatched. The CDR3 loop spans 15 amino acids. CDR3: CASSLSGQGAVSYTF. The CDR3, as DNA: TGTGCCAGCAGTCTTTCCGGACAGGGGGCGGTAAGCTACACCTTC.

The chain is built from TRBV19 and TRBJ1-6, with D tentatively TRBD1 (5 bases). V was pared by 4 bases and J by 6 bases, with 10 bases between. This CDR3 is built from 14 residues. Germline V gene sequence: CDR1 LNHDA, CDR2 SQIVND (reference sequence). CDR3 in DNA: TGTGCCAGTAGTACAGGGTCAGGTAATTCACCCCTCCACTTT. Encoded protein: CASSTGSGNSPLHF.

The J gene is TRBJ2-1, the V gene TRBV28, with 8 bases matching TRBD2. The junction had 12 bases not matched to a gene; V was cut back by 3 bases and J by 2 bases. In germline, CDR1 is MDHEN, CDR2 SYDVKM. CDR3 size: 18 residues. CDR3 sequence: CASSFETSALQTYNEQFF. CDR3 in DNA: TGTGCCAGCAGTTTTGAGACTAGCGCCCTTCAGACCTACAATGAGCAGTTCTTC.

The V call is TRBV19, the J call TRBJ2-1; D not certain. Germline assignment: CDR1 LNHDA and CDR2 SQIVND (reference sequence). The V end lost 0 bases, the J end lost 6 bases, and 9 bases lay between the germline ends. The length of the CDR3 is 14 residues. CDR3 sequence: CASSIDSAPNEQFF. In nucleotides, the CDR3 is TGTGCCAGTAGTATAGATTCGGCTCCCAATGAGCAGTTCTTC.

V is TRBV4-1 and J is TRBJ2-1, with D tentatively TRBD1 (5 bases). Germline assignment: CDR1 MGHRA and CDR2 YSYEKL. V gave up 0 bases and J gave up 5 bases, with 14 bases separating them. The CDR3 extends over 16 amino acids. The CDR3 is CASSQDPPTGDNEQFF. CDR3 bases: TGCGCCAGCAGCCAAGATCCCCCAACAGGAGACAATGAGCAGTTCTTC.